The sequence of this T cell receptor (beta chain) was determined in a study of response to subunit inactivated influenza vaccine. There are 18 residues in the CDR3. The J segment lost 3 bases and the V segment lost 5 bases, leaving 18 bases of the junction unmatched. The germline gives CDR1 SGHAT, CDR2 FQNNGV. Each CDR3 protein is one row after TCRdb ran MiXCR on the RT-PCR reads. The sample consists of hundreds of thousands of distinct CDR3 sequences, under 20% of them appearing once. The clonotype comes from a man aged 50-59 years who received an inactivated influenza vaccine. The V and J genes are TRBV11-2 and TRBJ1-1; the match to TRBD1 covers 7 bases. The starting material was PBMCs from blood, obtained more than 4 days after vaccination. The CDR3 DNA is TGTGCCAGCAGCCTCCGTTTACAGGGGTTCTCGCGGCACACTGAAGCTTTCTTT. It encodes CASSLRLQGFSRHTEAFF.